This TCR beta chain derives from a study of monozygotic twins with cystic fibrosis. At the level of the study: With about 15 PCR cycles, barcoded libraries came from about 3 micrograms of fragmented DNA. Study-wide results and limits: The repertoire was suggested to be naive-dominated, clonality median around 0.0095.

The CDR3 has 17 amino acids. V lost 1 base, J lost 5 bases, and 10 bases stayed unmatched. In germline, CDR1 is MGHDK, CDR2 SYGVNS. TCRdb keeps only in-frame clones here, not all; method: immunoSEQ multiplex PCR. The sample yields some 32,000 clones, around 96% seen once. Turning to this clone: Its specificity is not known.

The TCR was taken from a girl aged 2-10 years with cystic fibrosis. Sequenced input: blood. The chain combines TRBV25-1 with TRBJ2-2; 7 bases match TRBD2. CDR3 sequence: CASSESGGTTYTGELFF. The CDR3 nucleotides are TGTGCCAGCAGTGAATCTGGCGGGACTACCTATACCGGGGAGCTGTTTTTT.